The 11 T cell receptor beta chains presented below share a single source sample, sequenced in a study of CD8 T cells in Susac syndrome. A quantity of about 0.45 to 1 ug RNA underwent reverse transcription using random hexamers. TCRdb re-called the immunoSEQ multiplex PCR reads through MiXCR, storing one row per CDR3 protein. The sample has under 300,000 distinct CDR3 sequences, 90% to 96% seen once; the top ten hold less than 0.11%. The specimen sequenced was CD4+ T cells from PBMCs. These TCRs come from a human donor with Susac syndrome.

DNA for the CDR3: TGCGCCAGCAGCACGGCCTCCGGGACTAGCGGGAGTGGCGGGGAGCTGTTTTTT. Protein: CASSTASGTSGSGGELFF. J is TRBJ2-2 and V is TRBV5-1; 14 bases match TRBD2. From germline, CDR1 is SGHRS and CDR2 YFSETQ. V gave up 4 bases and J gave up 7 bases; unmatched junction bases: 12. The CDR3 runs to 18 residues.

CDR3 in amino acids: CASSLTGSSYNEQFF. The CDR3 DNA sequence: TGTGCCAGCAGTTTAACAGGGAGCTCCTACAATGAGCAGTTCTTC. The chain carries TRBV12-3 or TRBV12-4 and TRBJ2-1; D perhaps matches TRBD1 (6 bases). V was clipped by 2 bases and J by 0 bases, with 8 bases between them. The CDR3 length is 15 residues.

This chain joins TRBV7-9 and TRBJ2-7, with 7 bases that match TRBD2. Germline lookup yields CDR1 SEHNR and CDR2 FQNEAQ (reference sequence). V lost 5 bases to trimming and J lost 3 bases; unmatched junction nucleotides: 13. There are 16 residues in the CDR3. The CDR3: CASSPISGGFNYEQYF. The CDR3 region has the DNA TGTGCCAGCAGCCCCATTTCCGGGGGGTTCAACTACGAGCAGTACTTC.

The chain has TRBV29-1 and TRBJ1-2; TRBD1 aligns across 8 bases. Trimming cost V 4 bases and J 3 bases; bases outside gene matches: 7. This CDR3 spans 14 amino acids. CDR1 is SQVTM and CDR2 is ANQGSEA in the germline V gene. The CDR3 DNA reads as TGCAGCGTTGCTGGACAGGGACCTCACTATGGCTACACCTTC. Its protein is CSVAGQGPHYGYTF.

The chain couples TRBV20-1 to TRBJ2-4, with D perhaps assigned TRBD1 or TRBD2 (7 bases each). V lost 2 bases and J 7 bases, leaving 18 bases between the germline ends. Per the germline V gene, CDR1 is DFQATT and CDR2 is SNEGSKA (reference sequence). The CDR3 spans 15 residues. The CDR3 sequence is CSARPQGTAGNIQYF. The CDR3 coding sequence is TGCAGTGCTAGACCTCAAGGGACAGCGGGGAACATTCAGTACTTC.

The V gene is TRBV9, the J gene TRBJ2-5; D gene unclear. The CDR3 spans 15 residues. Germline V gene lookup returns CDR1 SGDLS and CDR2 YYNGEE. The V end was cut by 1 base, the J end by 5 bases, with 15 bases between. Here the CDR3 DNA reads TGTGCCAGCAGCGTATCTGGGGATAGTATGGAGACCCAGTACTTC. Translating gives CASSVSGDSMETQYF.

The genes are TRBV23-1 and TRBJ2-3; 16 bases agree with TRBD2. Being an ORF, TRBV23-1 has a function that is uncertain. The junction had 10 bases not matched to a gene; V was cut back by 3 bases and J by 1 base. The CDR3 spans 20 residues. The CDR3 coding sequence is TGCGCCAGCAGTCAGTCGGGACTAGCGGGAGGGCTAATTGGCACAGATACGCAGTATTTT. This sequence encodes CASSQSGLAGGLIGTDTQYF.

The chain carries TRBV2 and TRBJ1-4; unclear D gene. This CDR3 region has 11 residues. V lost 7 bases and J lost 6, with 6 bases in between. Germline CDR1 and CDR2: SNHLY and FYNNEI. For the CDR3, the DNA is TGTGCCAGCAAGAGGGATGAAAAACTGTTTTTT. Its translation: CASKRDEKLFF.

CDR3 sequence (DNA): TGTGCCAGCAGCCAACGGGACAGGGCGGGAAATGAGCAGTTCTTC. Translated: CASSQRDRAGNEQFF. The gene calls are TRBV3-1 and TRBJ2-1; 9 bases are shared with TRBD1. CDR3 length: 15 amino acids. The V segment lost 2 bases and the J segment 7 bases; nucleotides outside the gene matches: 6. Germline loops: CDR1 LGHDT, CDR2 YNNKEL (reference sequence).

The chain uses TRBV27 and TRBJ2-5; TRBD1 aligns across 8 bases. Germline V gene sequence: CDR1 MNHEY, CDR2 SMNVEV (reference sequence). J gave up 5 bases and V 6 bases, and 8 bases lay outside the gene matches. This CDR3 is 14 amino acids long. CDR3: CASSRTGLRETQYF. In DNA, the CDR3 is TGTGCCAGCAGCCGGACAGGGCTGCGGGAGACCCAGTACTTC.

CDR3 sequence: CASSQGPGQGREQYF. The CDR3 bases are TGCGCCAGCAGCCAGGGACCGGGACAGGGGAGGGAGCAGTACTTC. The chain carries TRBV4-1 and TRBJ2-7; 10 bases are shared with TRBD1. The germline gives CDR1 MGHRA, CDR2 YSYEKL. This CDR3 spans 15 amino acids. V lost 3 bases and J lost 7; bases outside the gene matches: 9.